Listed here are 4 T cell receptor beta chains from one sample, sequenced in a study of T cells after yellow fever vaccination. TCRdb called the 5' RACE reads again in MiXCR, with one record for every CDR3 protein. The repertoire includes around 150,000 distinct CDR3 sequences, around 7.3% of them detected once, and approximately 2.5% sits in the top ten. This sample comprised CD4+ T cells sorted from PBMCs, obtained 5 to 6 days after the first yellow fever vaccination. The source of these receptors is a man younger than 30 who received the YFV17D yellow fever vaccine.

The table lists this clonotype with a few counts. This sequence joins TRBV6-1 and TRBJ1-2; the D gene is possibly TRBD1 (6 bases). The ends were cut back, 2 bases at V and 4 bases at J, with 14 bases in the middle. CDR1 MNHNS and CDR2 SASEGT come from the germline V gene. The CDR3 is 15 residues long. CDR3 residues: CASSERRGQGYGYTF. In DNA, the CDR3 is TGTGCCAGCAGTGAACGGCGGGGGCAAGGCTATGGCTACACCTTC.

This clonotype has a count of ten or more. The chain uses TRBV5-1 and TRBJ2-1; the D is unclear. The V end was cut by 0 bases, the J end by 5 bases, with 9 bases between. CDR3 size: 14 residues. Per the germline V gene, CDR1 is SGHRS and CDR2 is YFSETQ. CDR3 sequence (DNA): TGCGCCAGCAGCTTGGAGGGTCGGCACAATGAGCAGTTCTTC. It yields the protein CASSLEGRHNEQFF.

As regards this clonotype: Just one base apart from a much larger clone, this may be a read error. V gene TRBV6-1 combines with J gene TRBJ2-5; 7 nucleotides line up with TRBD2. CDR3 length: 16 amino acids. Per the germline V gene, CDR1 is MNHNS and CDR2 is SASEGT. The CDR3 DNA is TGTGTCAGCAGTCGTGGACTAGTTTCTGTCCAAGAGACCCAGTACTTC. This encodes CVSSRGLVSVQETQYF.

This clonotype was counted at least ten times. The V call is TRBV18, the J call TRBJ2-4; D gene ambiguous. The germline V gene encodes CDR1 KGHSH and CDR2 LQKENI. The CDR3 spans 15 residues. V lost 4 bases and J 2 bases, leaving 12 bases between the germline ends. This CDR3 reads CASSLATLSKNIQYF. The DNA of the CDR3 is TGTGCCAGCTCACTCGCGACACTCTCCAAAAACATTCAGTACTTC.